This passage covers 10 T cell receptor beta chains from one sample sequenced in a study of OX40 agonist ivuxolimab in advanced cancers. Libraries were prepared by immunoSEQ multiplex PCR; TCRdb keeps only in-frame clonotypes and omits some of them. This repertoire shows approximately 70,000 clones, about 83% found once; its top ten account for 1.4%. The sequencing here drew on CD4+ or CD8+ T cells sorted from blood, taken in a trial of the OX40 agonist ivuxolimab. These receptors came from an adult with an advanced solid tumor such as melanoma, head and neck, liver or kidney cancer.

The chain joins TRBV5-8 to TRBJ2-3, with 8 positions matching TRBD1. CDR3 size: 16 residues. CDR1 and CDR2 (germline): SGHTS, YDEGEE. With V trimmed by 4 bases and J by 3 bases, 10 bases remained unmatched. CDR3 sequence reads: CASSARTGSRTDTQYF. In nucleotides, the CDR3 is TGTGCCAGCAGCGCCCGGACAGGGTCTAGGACAGATACGCAGTATTTT.

The chain combines TRBV25-1 with TRBJ1-4, with D maybe TRBD1 (6 bases). The V end lost 1 base, the J end lost 7 bases, and 13 bases lay between the germline ends. The CDR3 is made up of 15 amino acids. The germline V gene encodes CDR1 MGHDK and CDR2 SYGVNS. The CDR3 spells CASSELGRGGEKLFF. DNA of the CDR3: TGTGCCAGCAGTGAATTGGGCAGGGGAGGTGAAAAACTGTTTTTT.

The V call is TRBV7-9, the J call TRBJ1-4; D uncertain. CDR1 is SEHNR, CDR2 FQNEAQ, per germline (reference sequence). The V end was cut by 2 bases, the J end by 8 bases, with 12 bases between. The CDR3 has 14 residues. The CDR3 loop reads CASSLSASGEKLFF. The CDR3 DNA is TGTGCCAGCAGCTTATCTGCTTCGGGGGAAAAACTGTTTTTT. Full variable domain (rest looked up from reference TRBV7-9 and TRBJ1-4): DTGVSQNPRHKITKRGQNVTFRCDPISEHNRLYWYRQTLGQGPEFLTYFQNEAQLEKSRLLSDRFSAERPKGSFSTLEIQRTEQGDSAMYLCASSLSASGEKLFFGSGTQLSVL.

V is TRBV5-5 and J is TRBJ1-5; D is possibly TRBD1 (5 bases). The germline V and J ends were trimmed by 0 bases and 7 bases, with 8 bases remaining between them. This CDR3 region has 13 residues. The germline V gene has CDR1 SGHKS and CDR2 YYEKEE (reference sequence). CDR3 DNA sequence: TGTGCCAGCAGCTTGGGGTGGGGGCAGCCCCAGCATTTT. It translates to CASSLGWGQPQHF.

CDR3 region: CASWDSLYNSPLHF. The CDR3, as DNA: TGTGCCAGCTGGGACAGCTTATATAATTCACCCCTCCACTTT. V and J are TRBV19 and TRBJ1-6, with 7 bases fitting TRBD1. The length of the CDR3 is 14 residues. Germline trimming cut 9 bases from V and 4 bases from J; bases unmatched to any gene: 6. From germline, CDR1 is LNHDA and CDR2 SQIVND (reference sequence).

The V and J genes are TRBV7-8 and TRBJ1-5, with no clear D. Germline CDR1 and CDR2: SGHVS and FQNEAQ. This CDR3 comprises 17 residues. The ends were cut back, 1 base at V and 4 bases at J, with 17 bases in the middle. CDR3 sequence reads: CASSLVGSRAINQPQHF. The CDR3 DNA reads TGTGCCAGCAGCTTAGTTGGCTCTCGGGCCATAAATCAGCCCCAGCATTTT.

The chain recombines TRBV15 with TRBJ2-7; D is perhaps TRBD2 (5 bases). The CDR3 spans 15 residues. Between the trimmed V and J ends, which lost 0 bases and 4 bases, there was a span of 13 bases. Per germline, CDR1 LNHNV and CDR2 YYDKDF (reference sequence). The CDR3 nucleotides are TGTGCCACCAGCAGAGATCTGGTTCGAGGGTACGAGCAGTACTTC. It specifies CATSRDLVRGYEQYF.

V is TRBV18 and J is TRBJ1-6; 7 nucleotides align to TRBD1. The CDR3 loop spans 14 amino acids. V lost 4 bases and J lost 7; bases outside the gene matches: 4. CDR1 is KGHSH and CDR2 is LQKENI in the germline V gene. DNA for the CDR3: TGTGCCAGCTCACAACAGGGGTTGAATTCACCCCTCCACTTT. Its translation: CASSQQGLNSPLHF. Supplemented by reference TRBV18 and TRBJ1-6, the full variable domain reads NAGVMQNPRHLVRRRGQEARLRCSPMKGHSHVYWYRQLPEEGLKFMVYLQKENIIDESGMPKERFSAEFPKEGPSILRIQQVVRGDSAAYFCASSQQGLNSPLHFGNGTRLTVT.

The rearrangement uses TRBV7-7 and TRBJ2-5; no clear D gene. The germline V gene has CDR1 SSHAT and CDR2 FNYEAQ (reference sequence). V was trimmed by 5 bases and J by 5 bases, leaving 15 bases between them. This CDR3 is built from 14 residues. The CDR3 protein is CASSPSVRGETQYF. DNA for the CDR3: TGTGCCAGCAGCCCAAGTGTTCGTGGGGAGACCCAGTACTTC.

This chain connects TRBV5-6 to TRBJ2-1; D unclear. Trimming shortened V by 5 bases and J by 0 bases, and 9 bases separated the two germline ends. The CDR3 runs 14 residues. Germline CDR1 and CDR2: SGHDT and YYEEEE. The DNA of the CDR3 is TGTGCCAGCAGAGACGCGAGCTCCTACAATGAGCAGTTCTTC. Its protein product is CASRDASSYNEQFF.